What follows are 16 T cell receptor beta chains derived from one specimen sequenced in a study. Each CDR3 protein gets one entry after TCRdb re-called the 5' RACE reads with MiXCR. The sample contains approximately 30,000 distinct CDR3 sequences, approximately 25% of which appear only once. The source material was memory CD4+ T cells sorted from blood. Described subset: memory CD4+ T cells, CD4+CD45RO+CD25-. Receptor source: a female donor with breast cancer.

This clonotype has just a few counts. Germline is not matched at one junction end, which may reflect a read error. The J gene is TRBJ1-1, the V gene TRBV20-1, with D maybe TRBD1 (6 bases). The CDR3 runs 15 residues. Per germline, CDR1 DFQATT and CDR2 SNEGSKA (reference sequence). The CDR3 here is CSTSTAEGGNTEAFF. As DNA, the CDR3 is TGCAGTACTAGCACGGCAGAAGGGGGGAACACTGAAGCTTTCTTT.

This sequence joins TRBV7-9 and TRBJ2-7; D is uncertain. Trimming took off 5 bases at V and 1 base at J, with 12 bases between the two ends. The CDR3 runs 14 residues. Germline CDR1 reads SEHNR; CDR2 reads FQNEAQ (reference sequence). The CDR3 here is CASSRLGQSYEQYF. DNA of the CDR3: TGTGCCAGCAGCCGCTTAGGGCAGTCCTACGAGCAGTACTTC.

The chain uses TRBV7-2 and TRBJ2-7; D is possibly TRBD1 or TRBD2 (6 bases each). The V end was cut by 0 bases, the J end by 7 bases, with 13 bases between. The CDR3 extends over 14 amino acids. Germline-derived CDR1 and CDR2 are SGHTA and FQGNSA. The CDR3 nucleotides read TGTGCCAGCAGCTTAGCGGGGGGACATCAGGAGCAGTACTTC. Its protein product is CASSLAGGHQEQYF.

The chain is built from TRBV6-5 and TRBJ2-1; 11 nucleotides align to TRBD2. This CDR3 has 16 residues. V was pared by 0 bases and J by 8 bases, with 6 bases of the junction left unmatched. Germline CDR1 reads MNHEY; CDR2 reads SVGAGI. The CDR3 loop reads CASSYSSSGRIHEQFF. CDR3 DNA sequence: TGTGCCAGCAGTTACTCATCTAGCGGGAGGATTCATGAGCAGTTCTTC.

The rearrangement joins TRBV3-1 to TRBJ2-1, with 9 positions matching TRBD2. CDR1 and CDR2 (germline): LGHDT, YNNKEL (reference sequence). The CDR3 runs to 17 residues. Trimming took 1 base from V and 3 from J; bases not matched to a gene: 7. CDR3 amino acids: CASSQGGGGDFYNEQFF. The CDR3 nucleotides are TGTGCCAGCAGCCAAGGGGGCGGGGGGGATTTCTACAATGAGCAGTTCTTC.

This sequence joins TRBV20-1 and TRBJ1-6; D is unresolved. CDR1 and CDR2 (germline): DFQATT, SNEGSKA (reference sequence). The length of the CDR3 is 14 residues. V was shortened by 1 base and J by 4 bases, with 8 bases between the two germline ends. CDR3 nucleotide sequence: TGCAGTGCTAGAGGCGAGGGTTATAATTCACCCCTCCACTTT. Its translation is CSARGEGYNSPLHF.

This clonotype was counted a few times. This rearrangement joins TRBV5-1 to TRBJ2-5; tentatively, D is TRBD1 (5 bases). The CDR3 is made up of 15 amino acids. The V gene lost 4 bases and the J gene lost 2 bases, with 15 bases spanning the gap. Germline V gene sequence: CDR1 SGHRS, CDR2 YFSETQ. This CDR3 is CASSPHDSLQETQYF. CDR3 in DNA: TGCGCCAGCAGCCCCCACGACAGCTTACAAGAGACCCAGTACTTC.

This clonotype has ten or more counts. The rearrangement joins TRBV7-9 to TRBJ2-2, with 10 nucleotides matching TRBD2. V lost 4 bases to trimming and J lost 0 bases; unmatched junction nucleotides: 2. The CDR3 is 16 residues long. Germline CDR1 SEHNR, CDR2 FQNEAQ (reference sequence). The CDR3 DNA reads TGTGCCAGCAGCTATGGACTAGCGGCGAACACCGGGGAGCTGTTTTTT. This codes for CASSYGLAANTGELFF.

This clonotype showed up just a few times. This CDR3 fails to terminate in the conserved phenylalanine or tryptophan, so it likely reflects a read error. The chain employs TRBV6-2 or TRBV6-3 and TRBJ2-1; D possibly matches TRBD1 or TRBD2 (5 bases each). There are 13 residues in the CDR3. Germline CDR1 is MNHEY and CDR2 is SVGEGT. Trimming left V 7 bases short and J 13 bases short, with 20 bases between. The CDR3 coding sequence is TGTGCCAGCACCCAGGGAGACGTCAGTGATCAGTTCTGC. This translates into CASTQGDVSDQFC.

This clonotype has only a few counts. The chain employs TRBV6-1 and TRBJ1-2; 9 nucleotides line up with TRBD1. Germline V gives CDR1 MNHNS, CDR2 SASEGT. V shed 2 bases and J 8 bases; nucleotides not matched to a gene: 6. The CDR3 length is 14 residues. CDR3 sequence: CASSETGTGYGYTF. The CDR3 nucleotides read TGTGCCAGCAGTGAAACTGGGACAGGGTACGGCTACACCTTC.

There are a few counts of this clonotype. The chain joins TRBV7-9 to TRBJ2-6, with 7 bases matching TRBD1. The J segment lost 2 bases and the V segment lost 3 bases, leaving 4 bases of the junction unmatched. CDR3 length: 16 amino acids. Germline loops: CDR1 SEHNR, CDR2 FQNEAQ (reference sequence). The DNA for the CDR3 is TGTGCCAGCAGCTTTGAGGGGGCTGCTGGGGCCAACGTCCTGACTTTC. Translation gives CASSFEGAAGANVLTF.

This sequence joins TRBV5-1 and TRBJ2-7, with D unclear. The germline CDR1 and CDR2 sequences are SGHRS and YFSETQ. V lost 4 bases, J lost 0 bases, and 11 bases lay in between. This CDR3 has 14 residues. CDR3 amino acids: CASSIDGSSYEQYF. CDR3 in DNA: TGCGCCAGCAGCATAGACGGGTCCTCCTACGAGCAGTACTTC.

In this sample, this clonotype turned up once. The chain is built from TRBV6-2 or TRBV6-3 and TRBJ1-1, with 7 bases lining up with TRBD1. The V segment lost 6 bases and the J segment 4 bases; nucleotides outside the gene matches: 2. Germline values: CDR1 MNHEY, CDR2 SVGEGT. CDR3 size: 12 residues. The CDR3 DNA is TGTGCCAGCAGCAGGGGGGCCACTGAAGCTTTCTTT. It translates to CASSRGATEAFF.

This clonotype was counted only a few times. V gene TRBV11-2 combines with J gene TRBJ2-1; 8 bases fit TRBD2. J gave up 5 bases and V 5 bases, and 14 bases lay outside the gene matches. CDR1 and CDR2 from the germline V gene are SGHAT and FQNNGV. The CDR3 runs 17 residues. The CDR3 sequence: CASSQNWRVAGNNEQFF. The DNA for the CDR3 is TGTGCCAGCAGCCAAAATTGGAGGGTAGCGGGGAACAATGAGCAGTTCTTC.

This clonotype has only a few counts. This rearrangement joins TRBV12-3 or TRBV12-4 to TRBJ2-7; D is unclear. V was pared by 6 bases and J by 3 bases, with 18 bases between. The CDR3 length is 15 residues. CDR3 loop: CASSPYKGDGYEQYF. CDR3 DNA sequence: TGTGCCAGCAGCCCCTACAAGGGCGACGGCTACGAGCAGTACTTC.

The table lists this clonotype with many counts. The chain carries TRBV5-1 and TRBJ2-7, with TRBD2 identical over 11 bases. V lost 1 base, J lost 3 bases, and 0 bases stayed unmatched. The CDR3 runs to 14 residues. Germline CDR1 and CDR2: SGHRS and YFSETQ. CDR3 protein: CASSLTSGSYEQYF. DNA of the CDR3: TGCGCCAGCAGCTTGACTAGCGGGAGCTACGAGCAGTACTTC.